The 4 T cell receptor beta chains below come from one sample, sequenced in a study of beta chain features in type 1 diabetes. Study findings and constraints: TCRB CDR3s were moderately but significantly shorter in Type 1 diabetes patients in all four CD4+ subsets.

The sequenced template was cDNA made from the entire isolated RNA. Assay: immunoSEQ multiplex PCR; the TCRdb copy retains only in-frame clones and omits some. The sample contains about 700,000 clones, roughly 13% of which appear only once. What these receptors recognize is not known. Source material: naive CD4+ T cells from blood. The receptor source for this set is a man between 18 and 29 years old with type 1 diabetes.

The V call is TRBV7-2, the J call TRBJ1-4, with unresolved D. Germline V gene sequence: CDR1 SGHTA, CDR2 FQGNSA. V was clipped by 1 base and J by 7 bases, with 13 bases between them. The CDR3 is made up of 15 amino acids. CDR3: CASSLGFRELEKLFF. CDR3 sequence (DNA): TGTGCCAGCAGCTTAGGGTTTCGAGAGCTTGAAAAACTGTTTTTT.

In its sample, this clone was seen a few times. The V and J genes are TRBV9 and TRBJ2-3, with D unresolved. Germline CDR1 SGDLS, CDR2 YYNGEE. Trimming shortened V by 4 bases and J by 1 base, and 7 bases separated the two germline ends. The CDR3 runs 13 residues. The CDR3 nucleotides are TGTGCCAGCAGCTTTAGAGGCACAGATACGCAGTATTTT. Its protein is CASSFRGTDTQYF.

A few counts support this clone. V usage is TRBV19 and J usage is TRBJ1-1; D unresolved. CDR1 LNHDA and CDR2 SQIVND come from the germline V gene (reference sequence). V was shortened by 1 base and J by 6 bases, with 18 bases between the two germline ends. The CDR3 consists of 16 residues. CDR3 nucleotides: TGTGCCAGTAGTATAGGTGGATCAGTGGGCCGTTCTGAAGCTTTCTTT. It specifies CASSIGGSVGRSEAFF.

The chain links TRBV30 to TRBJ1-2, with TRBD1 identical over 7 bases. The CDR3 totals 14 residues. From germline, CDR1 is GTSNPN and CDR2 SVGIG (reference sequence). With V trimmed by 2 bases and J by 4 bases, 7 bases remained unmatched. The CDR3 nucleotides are TGTGCCTGGAGTAACAGGGGTAGGGCCTATGGCTACACCTTC. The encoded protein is CAWSNRGRAYGYTF.